This section outlines one T cell receptor (beta chain) sequence together with its context. Its recognized antigen is unknown. No clone much larger than this one lies a single base away; base qualities are absent. The donors were healthy, HIV-negative adults who had no recently reported acute infections or vaccinations. Only Caucasian adults living in Nashville, Tennessee, USA were represented among the donors. CD4+ T cells were enriched by magnetic negative selection, after which naive cells were positively selected on CD45RA and the negative fraction was taken as the memory subset. Blood was obtained by leukapheresis, after which PBMCs were separated by Ficoll-Histopaque density gradient centrifugation and cryopreserved in liquid nitrogen vapor phase. Analytical flow cytometry was used to check the purity and quantity of each magnetically sorted T cell population. Genomic DNA was isolated from each sorted fraction and quantified by UV absorbance on a Nanodrop 2000c.

Via the germline V gene (reference sequence), CDR1 is SGHNT and CDR2 YYREEE. The junction shows trimming of 4 bases on V and 3 bases on J, and the gene matches do not reach 2 bases of it. From cysteine to phenylalanine, the CDR3 is 14 amino acids long. Only the CDR3 DNA stays, 42 bases, in frame from base 1. This sample is drawn from a study of shared clonotypes between healthy human individuals (TCRdb year 2020). At the level of the whole study: The cohort included three men and a couple of women between 18 and 49 years of age. For each donor, CD4 naive and CD4 memory were each run on three plates, CD8 naive on two plates, and CD8 memory on one plate. To estimate repertoire size and how much clonotypes are shared between individuals, the study performed deep sequencing of blood TCR repertoires from a handful of healthy adults. Libraries were prepared and TCR repertoires were sequenced by different laboratories using diverse techniques, in order to increase sequencing depth and limit assay-specific biases. Per donor, leukapheresis produced somewhere between about 0.9 and 9.5 billion PBMCs. General findings and caveats noted by the study authors: Clonotypes shared by all four sorted-subset donors showed higher generation probabilities than non-shared clonotypes. Based on pairwise subsampling, the degree of clonotype sharing among donors was expected to be affected by sequencing depth. Sampling was limited to blood, and TCR repertoires in tissue likely differ from TCR repertoires in blood. Across a handful of donors, roughly 5.4% of naive CD4, roughly 3.4% of naive CD8, 2.3% of memory CD4, and roughly 0.4% of memory CD8 clonotypes were shared. Even with the large sequencing depth, rarefaction of the sorted-subset datasets indicated that sequencing was incomplete. Estimated clonotype richness was generally larger for naive than for memory subsets. The genetic and exposure-history diversity represented was limited by the small number of donors.

Using the deep immunoSEQ assay, TCR CDR3 regions were amplified from genomic DNA by multiplex PCR. For each cell subset, the extracted genomic DNA was distributed evenly across all wells of several immunoSEQ 96-well plates, and each plate served as one replicate. For sorted subsets, roughly 200 ng of genomic DNA, equivalent to some 33,000 T cell genomes, went into each replicate PCR. The purified libraries were quantified using a Qubit 3.0 fluorometer, sized with a Bioanalyzer 2100, and then quantified again using the KAPA Library Quantification kit. Every immunoSEQ 96-well plate was sequenced on a dedicated single-read 150-cycle Illumina NextSeq 550 flow cell. Concerning the study's data processing: The immunoSEQ output contained only junctional sequences without quality scores, so filtering could not match that applied to full-length reads. Sequences were annotated with PyIR, a Python wrapper for IgBLAST v1.9, using IMGT germline references to assign V/J genes and CDR3. Reads with weak V/J assignments (E-value above 1e-6), missing CDR3, stop codons, out-of-frame junctions, or ambiguous translated residues were removed. V3J clonotypes were defined as sequences sharing an identical inferred V gene, J gene, and CDR3 amino acid sequence. Percentage overlap between repertoires was computed as shared unique clonotypes divided by the size of the smaller repertoire. Three approaches were used to assess repertoire richness: RTK rarefaction, the Chao1 estimator, and Recon v2.1 estimates of unobserved clonotypes. For all TCRbeta clonotypes obtained by the gDNA method from four donors, generation probabilities were computed with OLGA. TCRdb obtained this table from immuneACCESS and retained in-frame rearrangements with V and J assigned. These tables miss some clones; where compared with another copy, unresolved V genes account for less than half of the shortfall, and the remainder is unexplained. V and J calls and clone size are copied from that table; D and trimming were computed from the DNA. For this sample there are around 1.1 million clones; roughly 80% appear just once. Together, the top ten hold 0.85% to 1% of the sample.

The sequence is built from TRBV5-4 and TRBJ2-5, and TRBD1 matches 11 of the central bases. The receptor comes from a man between 18 and 35 years old in good health. Some clones in this sample may be carry-over from other donors' samples. The sample was memory CD4+ T cells from PBMCs. The intended sense of this specimen's cell subset or site label: CD45RA-negative fraction. The nucleotide sequence reads as follows: TGTGCCAGCAGCAAGGGACAGGGGGAAGAGACCCAGTACTTC. This encodes CASSKGQGEETQYF. The full variable domain, completed from the reference TRBV5-4 and TRBJ2-5 proteins outside the CDR3, reads ETGVTQSPTHLIKTRGQQVTLRCSSQSGHNTVSWYQQALGQGPQFIFQYYREEENGRGNFPPRFSGLQFPNYSSELNVNALELDDSALYLCASSKGQGEETQYFGPGTRLLVL.